These 16 T cell receptor beta chains came from one sample sequenced in a study of STAT5B mutations in CD4+ large granular lymphocyte leukemia. Sequencing used immunoSEQ multiplex PCR; TCRdb keeps in-frame clones, though not all of them. The sample includes 20,000 or so clones, about 79% of them seen just once. The sequencing sample was made of CD4+ T cells from blood buffy coats. The receptors stem from a human donor in good health.

The chain has TRBV19 and TRBJ1-5; no clear D. V lost 5 bases, J lost 0 bases, and 14 bases lay in between. The germline V gene encodes CDR1 LNHDA and CDR2 SQIVND (reference sequence). This CDR3 comprises 16 residues. The CDR3, as DNA: TGTGCCAGTAGTCCTAGGACCGACTATAGCAATCAGCCCCAGCATTTT. Protein: CASSPRTDYSNQPQHF.

The rearrangement uses TRBV10-2 and TRBJ2-1; D tentatively reads TRBD1 or TRBD2 (5 bases each). The CDR3 runs 15 residues. In germline, CDR1 is WSHSY, CDR2 SAAADI. V lost 8 bases and J lost 3, with 17 bases in between. CDR3 amino acids: CASESGTGLYNEQFF. CDR3 bases: TGCGCCAGCGAGTCCGGGACGGGGCTCTACAATGAGCAGTTCTTC.

This clone has a single count. V usage is TRBV5-1 and J usage is TRBJ2-1; the D gene is possibly TRBD2 (5 bases). The germline V gene has CDR1 SGHRS and CDR2 YFSETQ. This CDR3 contains 14 residues. The V and J ends lost 6 bases and 7 bases respectively, with 17 bases between them. The CDR3 loop reads CASNEGFQVNEQFF. DNA for the CDR3: TGCGCCAGCAACGAGGGCTTTCAGGTGAATGAGCAGTTCTTC.

The chain employs TRBV6-4 and TRBJ1-1, with 10 nucleotides matching TRBD1. Germline values: CDR1 MRHNA, CDR2 SNTAGT. V was pared by 2 bases and J by 5 bases, with 14 bases of the junction left unmatched. The CDR3 has 18 residues. The DNA for the CDR3 is TGTGCCAGCAGTGACGCCCCGGGACAGGGGCAGGGAGGAACTGAAGCTTTCTTT. Protein product: CASSDAPGQGQGGTEAFF.

The rearrangement links TRBV27 to TRBJ1-4, with 8 bases matching TRBD1. V gave up 6 bases and J gave up 7 bases; unmatched junction bases: 7. Germline assignment: CDR1 MNHEY and CDR2 SMNVEV (reference sequence). CDR3 length equals 14 residues. Written as DNA, the CDR3 is TGTGCCAGCAGAATGGACAGGGACGGTGAAAAACTGTTTTTT. This codes for CASRMDRDGEKLFF.

J is TRBJ1-5 and V is TRBV5-4; D may be TRBD1 (5 bases). V lost 0 bases and J 8 bases, leaving 15 bases between the germline ends. Germline CDR1 is SGHNT and CDR2 is YYREEE (reference sequence). The CDR3 length is 15 residues. CDR3 nucleotides: TGTGCCAGCAGCTTGGATGGGGGGAGGGCTGAGCCCCAGCATTTT. Translated: CASSLDGGRAEPQHF.

The chain couples TRBV27 to TRBJ1-1; 7 bases match TRBD1. From germline, CDR1 is MNHEY and CDR2 SMNVEV (reference sequence). The CDR3 loop spans 14 amino acids. The V and J ends lost 4 bases and 3 bases, in that order; junction bases with no gene match: 5. CDR3 sequence: CASSSGQYDTEAFF. The CDR3 DNA reads as TGTGCCAGCAGTTCGGGACAGTATGACACTGAAGCTTTCTTT.

V usage is TRBV2 and J usage is TRBJ2-1; 8 bases are a match to TRBD2. The CDR3 sequence is 14 residues long. Per germline, CDR1 SNHLY and CDR2 FYNNEI. The J segment lost 4 bases and the V segment lost 7 bases, leaving 6 bases of the junction unmatched. The CDR3 here is CASNSGGRYNEQFF. The CDR3 bases are TGTGCCAGCAATTCGGGGGGGAGATACAATGAGCAGTTCTTC.

V gene TRBV27 combines with J gene TRBJ2-5, with a tentative D call TRBD2 (6 bases). This CDR3 contains 14 residues. Trimming removed 5 bases from V and 5 bases from J, with 15 bases in between. Germline lookup yields CDR1 MNHEY and CDR2 SMNVEV (reference sequence). In nucleotides, the CDR3 is TGTGCCAGCAGTCTCTCGGGAGTCAAGGAGACCCAGTACTTC. Translated, it gives CASSLSGVKETQYF.

The chain recombines TRBV19 with TRBJ2-1, with TRBD2 identical over 11 bases. Trimming removed 7 bases from V and 9 bases from J; junction bases left unmatched: 8. The CDR3 is 14 residues long. The germline V gene has CDR1 LNHDA and CDR2 SQIVND (reference sequence). The CDR3 nucleotides read TGTGCCAGTAAAGAGACTAGCGGGACTCGTGAGCAGTTCTTC. Translating gives CASKETSGTREQFF.

The chain couples TRBV7-6 to TRBJ2-7, with a possible D match to TRBD1 (5 bases). Germline V gives CDR1 SGHVS, CDR2 FNYEAQ. The V and J ends lost 4 bases and 5 bases respectively, with 21 bases between them. The CDR3 has 16 residues. The CDR3 region is CASSSILQGSVDEQYF. In DNA form, the CDR3 reads TGTGCCAGCAGCTCGATCCTCCAGGGTAGTGTAGACGAGCAGTACTTC. The full variable domain, in which reference TRBV7-6 and TRBJ2-7 provide the parts outside the CDR3, is GAGVSQSPRYKVTKRGQDVALRCDPISGHVSLYWYRQALGQGPEFLTYFNYEAQQDKSGLPNDRFSAERPEGSISTLTIQRTEQRDSAMYRCASSSILQGSVDEQYFGPGTRLTVT.

The chain links TRBV7-6 to TRBJ2-1, with D possibly TRBD2 on 6 matching bases. The length of the CDR3 is 15 residues. Germline assignment: CDR1 SGHVS and CDR2 FNYEAQ. Between the trimmed V and J ends, which lost 5 bases and 6 bases, there was a span of 17 bases. This CDR3 is CASSPWVAAGNEQFF. CDR3 DNA sequence: TGTGCCAGCAGCCCCTGGGTGGCAGCGGGCAATGAGCAGTTCTTC.

The genes are TRBV7-9 and TRBJ2-5; tentatively, D is TRBD1 (6 bases). CDR1 is SEHNR, CDR2 FQNEAQ, per germline (reference sequence). V shed 7 bases and J shed 5 bases, with 11 bases lying between them. CDR3 length: 12 amino acids. In nucleotides, the CDR3 is TGTGCCAGCACTACAGGGTTGGAGACCCAGTACTTC. Protein: CASTTGLETQYF.

This clone was detected a few times. V is TRBV2 and J is TRBJ1-2, with a weak D call TRBD1 (6 bases). Per germline, CDR1 SNHLY and CDR2 FYNNEI. With 8 bases removed from V and 12 bases from J, the gap between germline ends came to 16 bases. This CDR3 is built from 11 residues. CDR3 nucleotide sequence: TGTGCCAGCGAGACCAGGACAGCTCACACCTTC. This sequence encodes CASETRTAHTF. The whole variable domain, filled in from reference TRBV2 and TRBJ1-2, reads EPEVTQTPSHQVTQMGQEVILRCVPISNHLYFYWYRQILGQKVEFLVSFYNNEISEKSEIFDDQFSVERPDGSNFTLKIRSTKLEDSAMYFCASETRTAHTFGSGTRLTVV.

V usage is TRBV19 and J usage is TRBJ2-5, with D perhaps TRBD1 (5 bases). The ends were cut back, 3 bases at V and 5 bases at J, with 19 bases in the middle. The CDR3 is made up of 16 amino acids. In germline, CDR1 is LNHDA, CDR2 SQIVND (reference sequence). The CDR3 DNA is TGTGCCAGTAGTATGGGGTGGGCAGTAGGGGATGAGACCCAGTACTTC. Translating it yields CASSMGWAVGDETQYF.

This clone came up a few times. The chain employs TRBV2 and TRBJ1-3; D perhaps matches TRBD1 (5 bases). Trimming pared 7 bases from V and 2 bases from J, leaving 18 bases between. From germline, CDR1 is SNHLY and CDR2 FYNNEI. CDR3 length: 16 amino acids. The CDR3: CASTPSAGKAGNTIYF. CDR3 DNA sequence: TGTGCCAGCACCCCCTCAGCAGGGAAGGCTGGAAACACCATATATTTT. The variable domain in full, completed from reference TRBV2 and TRBJ1-3, reads EPEVTQTPSHQVTQMGQEVILRCVPISNHLYFYWYRQILGQKVEFLVSFYNNEISEKSEIFDDQFSVERPDGSNFTLKIRSTKLEDSAMYFCASTPSAGKAGNTIYFGEGSWLTVV.